This TCR beta chain was identified in a study of blood T cell repertoires in COVID-19. Across the study: There were acute and convalescent COVID-19 samples, and they came from the United States, Italy and Spain.

CDR1 is SGHVS, CDR2 FNYEAQ, per germline. V lost 5 bases to trimming and J lost 3 bases; unmatched junction nucleotides: 3. This CDR3 has 15 amino acids. The authors' processing: Reference gene primer amplification in the assay estimated nucleated cell counts. The method was immunoSEQ multiplex PCR; TCRdb's version includes in-frame clones alone and lacks a portion of them. That table is the source of V, J and clone size, and D and trimming were worked out from the DNA. The sample has 95,000 to 120,000 clones, approximately 91% seen once; the top ten hold roughly 8.1%. This chain joins TRBV7-6 and TRBJ2-3; 12 bases agree with TRBD2. This TCR was sampled from a woman between 65 and 79 years old who had recovered from COVID-19. What was sequenced was peripheral blood. The CDR3 is CASSIGLAGTDTQYF. CDR3 nucleotides: TGTGCCAGCAGCATTGGACTAGCGGGAACAGATACGCAGTATTTT.